The source of this T cell receptor beta chain is a study of blood T cell repertoires in COVID-19. Study-level background: Samples came from the United States, Italy and Spain, spanning acute and convalescent COVID-19. Nucleic acid was either cDNA or gDNA, and it came from T cells, B-cell-depleted T cells, or PBMCs.

The CDR3 covers 13 residues. Trimming stripped 1 base from V and 5 bases from J, with 8 bases between. Germline V gene data show CDR1 as MDHEN and CDR2 as SYDVKM. As handled by the study authors: Researchers report that nucleated cell counts were estimated from reference gene primer amplification. The method was immunoSEQ multiplex PCR; TCRdb's version includes in-frame clones alone and lacks a portion of them. The V and J calls and clone size come from that table; D and trimming were worked out from the DNA. Here the sample spans about 250,000 clones, over 75% being singletons. While infection was still active, Seattle patients were enrolled and then followed longitudinally.

V gene TRBV28 combines with J gene TRBJ1-2; unclear D gene. This receptor was taken from a man aged 45-65 years with COVID-19, enrolled during active disease. The sample taken for sequencing was peripheral blood. This CDR3 is CASSLSTGYGYTF. The DNA of the CDR3 is TGTGCCAGCAGTTTATCGACGGGTTATGGCTACACCTTC.